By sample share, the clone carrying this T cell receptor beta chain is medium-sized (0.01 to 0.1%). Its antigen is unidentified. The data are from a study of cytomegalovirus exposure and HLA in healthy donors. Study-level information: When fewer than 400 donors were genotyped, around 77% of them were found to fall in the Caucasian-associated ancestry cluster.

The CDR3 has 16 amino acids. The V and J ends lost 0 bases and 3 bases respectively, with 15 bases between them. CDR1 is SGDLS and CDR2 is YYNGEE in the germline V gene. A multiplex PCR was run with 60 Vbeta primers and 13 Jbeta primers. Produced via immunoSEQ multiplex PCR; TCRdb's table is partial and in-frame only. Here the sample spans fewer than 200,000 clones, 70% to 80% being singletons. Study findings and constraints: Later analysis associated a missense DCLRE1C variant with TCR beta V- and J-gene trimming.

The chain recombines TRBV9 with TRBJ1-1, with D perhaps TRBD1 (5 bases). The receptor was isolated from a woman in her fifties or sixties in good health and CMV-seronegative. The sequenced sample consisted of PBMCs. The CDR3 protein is CASSVEGEGLYTEAFF. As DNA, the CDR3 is TGTGCCAGCAGCGTAGAAGGGGAAGGTTTGTACACTGAAGCTTTCTTT. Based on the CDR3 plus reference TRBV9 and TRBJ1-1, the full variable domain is DSGVTQTPKHLITATGQRVTLRCSPRSGDLSVYWYQQSLDQGLQFLIQYYNGEERAKGNILERFSAQQFPDLHSELNLSSLELGDSALYFCASSVEGEGLYTEAFFGQGTRLTVV.